These 2 T cell receptor beta chains were all obtained from the same sample, sequenced in a study of glioma-infiltrating T cells. Using RNA template, CDR3s of TCR alpha and beta were amplified with iRepertoire arm-PCR. From the multiplex PCR reads, TCRdb called clonotypes with MiXCR, one entry per CDR3 protein. The sample yields approximately 15,000 distinct CDR3 sequences, 55% to 70% seen once. The specimen was glioma tissue, nonneoplastic brain tissue, or PBMCs (not recorded which). The receptors originated from a human donor with low-grade glioma or glioblastoma, undergoing nonglioma brain surgery, or in good health (not recorded which).

The chain joins TRBV20-1 to TRBJ2-7, with D unclear. Per germline, CDR1 DFQATT and CDR2 SNEGSKA (reference sequence). This CDR3 region has 11 residues. With 1 base removed from V and 4 bases from J, the gap between germline ends came to 5 bases. The CDR3 loop reads CSARGSYEQYF. The CDR3 DNA sequence: TGCAGTGCTAGAGGATCATACGAGCAGTACTTC.

This chain joins TRBV12-3 or TRBV12-4 and TRBJ2-7; TRBD1 aligns across 7 bases. V lost 3 bases and J lost 0; bases outside the gene matches: 2. CDR3 length equals 14 residues. The CDR3 DNA sequence: TGTGCCAGCAGTTTGGGGACAGTCTCCTACGAGCAGTACTTC. It yields the protein CASSLGTVSYEQYF.